The clone carrying this T cell receptor (beta chain) was seen more than once but under ten times. What it binds is unknown. This sample is drawn from a study of T cell responses to AZD1222 COVID-19 vaccine. Study conclusions and caveats: Across spike, vaccine-associated CD4 TCRs were found, dominant at 160-218 and 743-854. Clonal diversity was possibly underestimated; the donors were predominantly white British and more often female. Spike-specific TCR breadth rose after two AZD1222 doses, and depth rose as well.

It was second doses at about 4 or about 12 weeks that were pooled. Sequenced by immunoSEQ multiplex PCR; TCRdb stores in-frame clones only, minus some. The sample lists approximately 110,000 clones; approximately 89% were seen once. Germline lookup yields CDR1 LGHNA and CDR2 YNFKEQ. CDR3 length equals 15 residues. Deletions cut 4 bases from V and 3 bases from J, with 13 bases between. V usage is TRBV4-2 and J usage is TRBJ1-5; possibly TRBD1 for D (6 bases). The TCR was taken from an adult who received the AZD1222 COVID-19 vaccine. Sequences were derived from peripheral blood, sampled 28 days after the second AZD1222 dose. The CDR3 loop is CASSLDDRNNQPQHF. DNA of the CDR3: TGTGCCAGCAGCCTGGATGACAGGAACAATCAGCCCCAGCATTTT.